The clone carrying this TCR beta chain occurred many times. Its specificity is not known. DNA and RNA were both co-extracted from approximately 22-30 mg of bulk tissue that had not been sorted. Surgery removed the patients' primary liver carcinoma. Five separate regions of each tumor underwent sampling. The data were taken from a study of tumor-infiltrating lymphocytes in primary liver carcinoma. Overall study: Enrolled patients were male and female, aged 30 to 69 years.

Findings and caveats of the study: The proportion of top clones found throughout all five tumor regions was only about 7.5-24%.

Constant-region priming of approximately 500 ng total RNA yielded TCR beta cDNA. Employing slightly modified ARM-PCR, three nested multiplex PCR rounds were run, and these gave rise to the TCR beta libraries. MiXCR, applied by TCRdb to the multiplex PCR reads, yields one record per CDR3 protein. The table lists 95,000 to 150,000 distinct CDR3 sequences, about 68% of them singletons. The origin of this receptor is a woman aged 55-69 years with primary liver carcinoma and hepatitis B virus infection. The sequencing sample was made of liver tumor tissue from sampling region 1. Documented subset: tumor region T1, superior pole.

The CDR3 nucleotides read TGCGCCAGCAGACTGCGGGACAGTTCCTACGAGCAGTACTTC. Its protein product is CASRLRDSSYEQYF. The chain is built from TRBV5-1 and TRBJ2-7, with TRBD1 as a possible D gene (7 bases). Germline V gives CDR1 SGHRS, CDR2 YFSETQ. The CDR3 spans 14 residues. Trimming removed 5 bases at V and 1 base at J, with 13 bases between.